This TCR beta chain was found in a study of graft-versus-host responses after intestinal transplantation. Study context: Every transplant recipient was induced with anti-thymocyte globulin, then maintained on tacrolimus and steroids for about 3 years.

Study-wide results and caveats: Some GvH clones were seen earlier in gut or blood, suggesting intestinal origin.

Method: immunoSEQ multiplex PCR; TCRdb's copy keeps in-frame clones and lacks some. Among over 60,000 clones listed, about nine tenths were seen once. In germline, CDR1 is LNHDA, CDR2 SQIVND (reference sequence). The CDR3 is made up of 17 amino acids. The V and J ends lost 3 bases and 6 bases, in that order; junction bases with no gene match: 7. A note on this clone: Its antigen remains unknown.

This receptor was obtained from a human patient who received an intestinal transplant, so some T cells may come from the graft donor. Sequencing was performed on bone marrow, taken around 730 days after intestinal transplantation. The genes are TRBV19 and TRBJ2-1; 14 bases are shared with TRBD2. Here the CDR3 reads CASSMPSTSGRANEQFF. The CDR3 bases are TGTGCCAGTAGTATGCCCTCGACTAGCGGGAGGGCCAATGAGCAGTTCTTC.